This TCR beta chain appears in the sequencing data of a study of high-grade serous ovarian cancer treatment subgroups. Tumor samples were obtained before definitive surgery or chemotherapy. Of note for this clone: Its antigen is not known. Other DNA sequences of this sample code for an identical CDR3.

General study results and limits: Spatial context was lost because tumors were sequenced in bulk. Same-patient tumor repertoires overlapped at about 0.11 to 0.85; different patients barely overlapped.

Here immunoSEQ multiplex PCR was the method, and the copy in TCRdb shows in-frame clones only, minus some. Of roughly 29,000 clones in the sample, roughly 80% were seen once. Germline V CDR1 and CDR2: SGDLS, YYNGEE. The CDR3 is made up of 14 amino acids. Deletions cut 2 bases from V and 4 bases from J, with 10 bases between. The sequenced sample consisted of tumor tissue. The rearrangement joins TRBV9 to TRBJ1-3; D ambiguous. The receptor was isolated from a human donor with high-grade serous ovarian cancer. In DNA form, the CDR3 reads TGTGCCAGCAGCGTTGGGTTATCCGGAAACACCATATATTTT. It translates to CASSVGLSGNTIYF.